The 5 T cell receptor beta chains reported below all come from one sample, sequenced in a study of cytomegalovirus exposure and HLA in healthy donors. The PCR contained 60 Vbeta and 13 Jbeta primers. The data were produced by immunoSEQ multiplex PCR, yet TCRdb's version contains in-frame clones alone and is incomplete. The table lists about 220,000 clones, 75% to 90% of them singletons, with more than 0.6% in the top ten. Sequenced: PBMCs. The receptors come from a boy aged 2 to 9 in good health and CMV-seronegative.

V usage is TRBV19 and J usage is TRBJ1-5; 9 positions match TRBD1. This CDR3 has 14 residues. With 7 bases clipped from V and 9 bases from J, the junction kept 10 bases outside the gene matches. In germline, CDR1 is LNHDA, CDR2 SQIVND (reference sequence). DNA for the CDR3: TGTGCCAGTACCCTAGGGACAGGGACACCGCCCCAGCATTTT. Residues: CASTLGTGTPPQHF. The full variable domain, rest sourced from reference TRBV19 and TRBJ1-5, is DGGITQSPKYLFRKEGQNVTLSCEQNLNHDAMYWYRQDPGQGLRLIYYSQIVNDFQKGDIAEGYSVSREKKESFPLTVTSAQKNPTAFYLCASTLGTGTPPQHFGDGTRLSIL.

V usage is TRBV4-1 and J usage is TRBJ1-1; 8 nucleotides agree with TRBD1. Trimming removed 2 bases from V and 5 bases from J; junction bases left unmatched: 7. CDR1 MGHRA and CDR2 YSYEKL come from the germline V gene. The CDR3 is made up of 15 amino acids. CDR3 residues: CASSQPGGGWTEAFF. The CDR3 region has the DNA TGCGCCAGCAGCCAACCAGGGGGCGGATGGACTGAAGCTTTCTTT.

A few counts support this clone. Within the sample, other DNA sequences also encode this same CDR3. The CDR3 protein is CASSPDRLYEQYF. The CDR3 bases are TGTGCCAGCAGCCCGGACAGGCTATACGAGCAGTACTTC. This chain joins TRBV2 and TRBJ2-7; 7 bases line up with TRBD1. This CDR3 comprises 13 residues. J lost 4 bases, V lost 6 bases, and 6 bases had no gene match. The V gene's germline CDR1 is SNHLY and CDR2 FYNNEI.

V gene TRBV27 combines with J gene TRBJ2-7; 12 bases match TRBD2. The DNA end is a closer match to TRBJ2-1, so the J assignment may be wrong. CDR1 and CDR2 from the germline V gene are MNHEY and SMNVEV (reference sequence). The CDR3 is made up of 14 amino acids. The CDR3 protein is CASSSGTSGNEQFF. For the CDR3, the DNA is TGTGCCAGCAGTTCCGGGACTAGCGGGAATGAGCAGTTCTTC.

J is TRBJ2-5 and V is TRBV5-1, with a tentative D call TRBD2 (5 bases). CDR3 length: 16 amino acids. The germline V gene encodes CDR1 SGHRS and CDR2 YFSETQ. V lost 0 bases to trimming and J lost 2 bases, with 14 bases between them. CDR3 protein: CASSLAVGLPQETQYF. CDR3 nucleotide sequence: TGCGCCAGCAGCTTGGCCGTTGGACTGCCTCAAGAGACCCAGTACTTC. Based on the CDR3 plus reference TRBV5-1 and TRBJ2-5, the full variable domain is KAGVTQTPRYLIKTRGQQVTLSCSPISGHRSVSWYQQTPGQGLQFLFEYFSETQRNKGNFPGRFSGRQFSNSRSEMNVSTLELGDSALYLCASSLAVGLPQETQYFGPGTRLLVL.